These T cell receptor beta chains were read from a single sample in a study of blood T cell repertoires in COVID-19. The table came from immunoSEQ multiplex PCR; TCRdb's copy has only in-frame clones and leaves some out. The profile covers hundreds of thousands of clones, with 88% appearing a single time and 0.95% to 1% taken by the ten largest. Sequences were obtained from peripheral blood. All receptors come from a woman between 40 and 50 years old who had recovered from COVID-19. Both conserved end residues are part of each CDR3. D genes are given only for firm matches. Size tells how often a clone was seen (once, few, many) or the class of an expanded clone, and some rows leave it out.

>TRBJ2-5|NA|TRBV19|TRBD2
TGTGCCAGTAGTCCGATAGCGGGAGGGGCCGAGACCCAGTACTTC
CASSPIAGGAETQYF
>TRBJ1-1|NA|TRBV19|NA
TGTGCCAGTAGTGCCGGGATGGGCACTGAAGCTTTCTTT
CASSAGMGTEAFF
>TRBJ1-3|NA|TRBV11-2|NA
TGTGCCAGCAGCCCGTTGGGGCTAAACACCATATATTTT
CASSPLGLNTIYF
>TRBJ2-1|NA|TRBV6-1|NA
TGTGCCAGCAGTGAAGCGGGAGGTGTTGAGCAGTTCTTC
CASSEAGGVEQFF
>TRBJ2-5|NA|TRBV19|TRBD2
TGTGCCAGTAGTATAGCGGCTAGCGGCCAAGAGACCCAGTACTTC
CASSIAASGQETQYF
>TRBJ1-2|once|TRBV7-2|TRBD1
TGTGCCAGCAGCCCAAGGGGACAGGGGGCGGGCTATGGCTACACCTTC
CASSPRGQGAGYGYTF
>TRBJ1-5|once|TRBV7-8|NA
TGTGCCAGCAGCTTAGCAGCCTATAGCAATCAGCCCCAGCATTTT
CASSLAAYSNQPQHF
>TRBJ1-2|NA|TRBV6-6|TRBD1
TGTGCCAGCACCGATAGGGCCCAGGGGGACTATGGCTACACCTTC
CASTDRAQGDYGYTF
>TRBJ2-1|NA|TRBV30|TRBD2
TGTGCCTGGAGCCCCCTACCCGGGACTAGATGGGGCAATGAGCAGTTCTTC
CAWSPLPGTRWGNEQFF
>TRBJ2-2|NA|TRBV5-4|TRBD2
TGTGCCAGCAGCCCACCCGGGGGGGGAAGAAACACCGGGGAGCTGTTTTTT
CASSPPGGGRNTGELFF
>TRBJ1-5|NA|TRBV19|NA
TGTGCCAGTAGTATTGGGAGGGGGAATAGCAATCAGCCCCAGCATTTT
CASSIGRGNSNQPQHF
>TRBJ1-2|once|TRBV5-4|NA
TGTGCCAGCAGCTTAGTAGACCGGGACACCTATGGCTACACCTTC
CASSLVDRDTYGYTF
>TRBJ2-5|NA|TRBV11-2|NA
TGTGCCAGCAGCTTAAGGGGGGGGCTCCAAGAGACCCAGTACTTC
CASSLRGGLQETQYF
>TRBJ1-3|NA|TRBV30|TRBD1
TGTGCCTGGAGTCAGGGGGCGGGGACCATATATTTT
CAWSQGAGTIYF
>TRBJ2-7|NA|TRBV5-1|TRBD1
TGCGCCAGCAGCTTCACAGGGGACATCTCCTACGAGCAGTACTTC
CASSFTGDISYEQYF
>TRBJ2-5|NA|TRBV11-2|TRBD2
TGTGCCAGCAGCTTAGTGGCCCGGACTAGCGGGCCCAGGGAGACCCAGTACTTC
CASSLVARTSGPRETQYF
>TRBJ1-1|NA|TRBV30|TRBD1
TGTGCCTGCCACAAACCCTCCTTCCCGACAGGGACGAACACTGAAGCTTTCTTT
CACHKPSFPTGTNTEAFF
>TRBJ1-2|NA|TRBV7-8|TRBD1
TGTGCCAGCAGCCCGGACAGGGTCGGTGGCTACACCTTC
CASSPDRVGGYTF
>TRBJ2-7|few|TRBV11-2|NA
TGTGCCAGCAGCTTAGCCCGGTCTTTTTACGAGCAGTACTTC
CASSLARSFYEQYF
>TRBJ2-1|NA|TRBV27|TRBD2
TGTGCCAGCAGCCCTAGCGGGGGGAGCTCCTACAATGAGCAGTTCTTC
CASSPSGGSSYNEQFF
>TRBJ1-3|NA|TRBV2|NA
TGTGCCAGCACCCCGACAGTCTCTGGAAACACCATATATTTT
CASTPTVSGNTIYF
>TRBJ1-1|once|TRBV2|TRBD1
TGTGCCAGCAGCCCCGGACAGGTCGCGCGCACTGAAGCTTTCTTT
CASSPGQVARTEAFF
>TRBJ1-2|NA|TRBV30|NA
TGTGCCTGGAGTGGTGGGGCAGCAGCTAACTATGGCTACACCTTC
CAWSGGAAANYGYTF
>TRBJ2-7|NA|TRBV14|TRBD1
TGTGCCAGCAGCCAAGATGGTGACAGGGGACCCTACGAGCAGTACTTC
CASSQDGDRGPYEQYF
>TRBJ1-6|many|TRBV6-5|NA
TGTGCCAGCAGTCTACTGGGCAGGGGTGGGTCACCCCTCCACTTT
CASSLLGRGGSPLHF
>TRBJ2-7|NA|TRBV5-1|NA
TGCGCCAGCAGCTCTCTGAACAGGGAGACCTACGAGCAGTACTTC
CASSSLNRETYEQYF
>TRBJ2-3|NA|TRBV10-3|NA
TGTGCCATCAGTAGGGGCCCCACAGATACGCAGTATTTT
CAISRGPTDTQYF
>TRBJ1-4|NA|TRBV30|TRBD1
TGTGCCTCCTCCCGGGACAGAGGCGAAAAACTGTTTTTT
CASSRDRGEKLFF
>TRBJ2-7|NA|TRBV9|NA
TGTGCCAGCAGCGTAGTTCCCTCCTCCTACGAGCAGTACTTC
CASSVVPSSYEQYF
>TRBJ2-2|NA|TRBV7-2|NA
TGTGCCAGCAGCTTCCCCAGCGCGCAAAACACCGGGGAGCTGTTTTTT
CASSFPSAQNTGELFF
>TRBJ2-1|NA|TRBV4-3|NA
TGCGCCAGCAGCCAAGCGGGAGTGGCCTACAATGAGCAGTTCTTC
CASSQAGVAYNEQFF
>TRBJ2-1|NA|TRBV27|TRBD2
TGTGCCAGCAGTTTATCGTGGCGGGAGCCCCAGTTCTTC
CASSLSWREPQFF
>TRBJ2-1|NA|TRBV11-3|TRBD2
TGTGCCAGCAGCCCGGGACTAGCGGGCCCACGCTCCTACAATGAGCAGTTCTTC
CASSPGLAGPRSYNEQFF
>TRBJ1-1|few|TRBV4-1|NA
TGCGCCAGCAGCCAAGATTCGGCAGGAGGGAACACTGAAGCTTTCTTT
CASSQDSAGGNTEAFF
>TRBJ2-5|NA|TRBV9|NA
TGTGCCAGCAGCCCAGGGGACGGAGGGACCCAGTACTTC
CASSPGDGGTQYF
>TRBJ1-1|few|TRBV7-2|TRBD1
TGTGCCAGCAGCCCTAACAGGGGAAGGAACACTGAAGCTTTCTTT
CASSPNRGRNTEAFF
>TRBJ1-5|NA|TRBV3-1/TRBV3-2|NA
TGTGCCAGCAGGGACGCAGGGGTGGGCAATCAGCCCCAGCATTTT
CASRDAGVGNQPQHF
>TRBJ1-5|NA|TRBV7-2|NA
TGTGCCAGCAGCCCAGGACTCCCGGGACAGCCCCAGCATTTT
CASSPGLPGQPQHF
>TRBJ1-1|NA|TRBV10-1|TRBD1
TGCGCCAGCAGTGCCCGGACAGGGCGTAGTGAAGCTTTCTTT
CASSARTGRSEAFF
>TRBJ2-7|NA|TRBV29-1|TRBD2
TGCAGCGTAAGCGGGGGACTCTCCTACGAGCAGTACTTC
CSVSGGLSYEQYF
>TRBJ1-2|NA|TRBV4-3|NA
TGCGCCAGCAGCCAAGACTCGGGAGGCGGCCCCTATGGCTACACCTTC
CASSQDSGGGPYGYTF
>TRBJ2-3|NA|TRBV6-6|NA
TGTGCCCCAGGGGGGCAGGGTAAAGATACGCAGTATTTT
CAPGGQGKDTQYF
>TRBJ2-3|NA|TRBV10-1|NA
TGCGCCAGCAGTGCCACGCGCGGGTTCGGTGGAGATACGCAGTATTTT
CASSATRGFGGDTQYF